The rows below give T cell receptor beta chains drawn from one sample of a study of Ad26.COV2.S vaccination and SARS-CoV-2 variants. Here immunoSEQ multiplex PCR was the method, and the copy in TCRdb shows in-frame clones only, minus some. The sample includes hundreds of thousands of clones, approximately 92% of them seen just once. The sequenced sample was peripheral blood, obtained in a trial of Ad26.COV2.S vaccine versus placebo. All receptors derive from a person aged 18-65 years who received the Ad26.COV2.S COVID-19 vaccine or a placebo. The CDR3 runs from the conserved cysteine through the conserved F or W. The order of the fields is CDR3 DNA, CDR3 protein, clone size, J gene, D gene, V gene. A D gene is named only where the DNA matches it firmly. Clone size is not always given. Where it is, it says once, few, many or a class for expanded clones.

DNA: TGTGCCAGCAGTACTCGGACTCACTCCTACGAGCAGTACTTC; CDR3: CASSTRTHSYEQYF; size: -; J: TRBJ2-7; D: -; V: TRBV27
DNA: TGCGCCAGCAGGGATAGACAGGGACCCATTAAAAACATTCAGTACTTC; CDR3: CASRDRQGPIKNIQYF; size: -; J: TRBJ2-4; D: TRBD1; V: TRBV4-3
DNA: TGCAGCGTTTTCCACAGGGAAACGGAGGGCTACACCTTC; CDR3: CSVFHRETEGYTF; size: -; J: TRBJ1-2; D: -; V: TRBV29-1
DNA: TGTGCCAGCAGCTTGTTGGGAAACCGGGACACTGAAGCTTTCTTT; CDR3: CASSLLGNRDTEAFF; size: -; J: TRBJ1-1; D: -; V: TRBV5-6
DNA: TGTGCCAGCAGCTTAGAAGGCAGACCCCTTCAGCCCCAGCATTTT; CDR3: CASSLEGRPLQPQHF; size: -; J: TRBJ1-5; D: -; V: TRBV7-9
DNA: TGTGCCAGCTCTAAACCGGGACTAGCGGGGGGGTCCTACAATGAGCAGTTCTTC; CDR3: CASSKPGLAGGSYNEQFF; size: -; J: TRBJ2-1; D: TRBD2; V: TRBV18
DNA: TGTGCCAGCAGCTTAACTCGGACGGGAAGTATATACGAGCAGTACTTC; CDR3: CASSLTRTGSIYEQYF; size: -; J: TRBJ2-7; D: -; V: TRBV7-2
DNA: TGTGCCAGCAGAACCCTGTCGGGAGTGAACACTGAAGCTTTCTTT; CDR3: CASRTLSGVNTEAFF; size: once; J: TRBJ1-1; D: -; V: TRBV7-9
DNA: TGTGCCAGTAGCAAGGGACTGACCGGGGAGCTGTTTTTT; CDR3: CASSKGLTGELFF; size: -; J: TRBJ2-2; D: -; V: TRBV19
DNA: TGTGCCAGCTCCTGGGGGGTGAACACTGAAGCTTTCTTT; CDR3: CASSWGVNTEAFF; size: once; J: TRBJ1-1; D: -; V: TRBV19
DNA: TGTGCCATCCACCCGGGTAGCGGGGGGGCCCACGAGCAGTACTTC; CDR3: CAIHPGSGGAHEQYF; size: -; J: TRBJ2-7; D: TRBD2; V: TRBV10-3
DNA: TGTGCCAGCTCACCACCGGGACGCCTAGTGAACACTGAAGCTTTCTTT; CDR3: CASSPPGRLVNTEAFF; size: -; J: TRBJ1-1; D: -; V: TRBV18
DNA: TGCGCCAGCAGCGTGTCTCCCTTTCTAGCCAAAAACATTCAGTACTTC; CDR3: CASSVSPFLAKNIQYF; size: -; J: TRBJ2-4; D: -; V: TRBV10-2
DNA: TGTGCCAGCTCTCAGAACCAAGAGACCCAGTACTTC; CDR3: CASSQNQETQYF; size: -; J: TRBJ2-5; D: -; V: TRBV27
DNA: TGTGCCAGCAGTCAGGGGTTTTTTACCACCTACGAGCAGTACTTC; CDR3: CASSQGFFTTYEQYF; size: -; J: TRBJ2-7; D: -; V: TRBV6-5
DNA: TGTGCCAGCAGCGTAGAGGGGGGGCCGACGAATGAGCAGTTCTTC; CDR3: CASSVEGGPTNEQFF; size: once; J: TRBJ2-1; D: -; V: TRBV9
DNA: TGTGCCAGCAGTGATCCGGGGGGGCCCTCCTACGAGCAGTACTTC; CDR3: CASSDPGGPSYEQYF; size: -; J: TRBJ2-7; D: TRBD2; V: TRBV6-1
DNA: TGTGCCAGCAGCTCTTCCCCCGGGACAGGGGGGTACGAGCAGTACTTC; CDR3: CASSSSPGTGGYEQYF; size: -; J: TRBJ2-7; D: TRBD1; V: TRBV7-9
DNA: TGTGCCAGCAGTTTCGGGGGGCATGAGACCCAGTACTTC; CDR3: CASSFGGHETQYF; size: -; J: TRBJ2-5; D: -; V: TRBV12-3/TRBV12-4
DNA: TGTGCCAGCAGACCTAAAGGGGTTAGCTATGGCTACACCTTC; CDR3: CASRPKGVSYGYTF; size: -; J: TRBJ1-2; D: -; V: TRBV7-9
DNA: TGTGCCACCAGTTCTAGCGGGGGCCCCGATCAAGAGACCCAGTACTTC; CDR3: CATSSSGGPDQETQYF; size: once; J: TRBJ2-5; D: TRBD2; V: TRBV24-1
DNA: TGCGCCAGCAGCCAAGGGACAGGGAGTGAGAACGAGCAGTACTTC; CDR3: CASSQGTGSENEQYF; size: -; J: TRBJ2-7; D: TRBD1; V: TRBV4-3
DNA: TGTGCCTGGAGCGGGCGCCACCCGGGTGCGCAGTATTTT; CDR3: CAWSGRHPGAQYF; size: -; J: TRBJ2-3; D: -; V: TRBV30
DNA: TGTGCCAGCAGTTTGGCCAGGGACGTAGCCAAAAACATTCAGTACTTC; CDR3: CASSLARDVAKNIQYF; size: -; J: TRBJ2-4; D: -; V: TRBV27
DNA: TGTGCCAGCAGTAAGACAGGGGAAAGCTACGAGCAGTACTTC; CDR3: CASSKTGESYEQYF; size: once; J: TRBJ2-7; D: TRBD1; V: TRBV6-6
DNA: TGTGCCAGCAGCTCCCGGGACAGAGATACGCAGTATTTT; CDR3: CASSSRDRDTQYF; size: -; J: TRBJ2-3; D: TRBD1; V: TRBV7-2
DNA: TGTGCCAGCAGCCTAAACTCGGGACTAGTTTCCTACGAGCAGTACTTC; CDR3: CASSLNSGLVSYEQYF; size: -; J: TRBJ2-7; D: TRBD2; V: TRBV5-6
DNA: TGTGCCAGCAGCCACAGGGGCGGTGGCTACACCTTC; CDR3: CASSHRGGGYTF; size: -; J: TRBJ1-2; D: -; V: TRBV3-1/TRBV3-2
DNA: TGTGCCAGCAGCTTAAGGGCCGCAAGCTCCTACAATGAGCAGTTCTTC; CDR3: CASSLRAASSYNEQFF; size: -; J: TRBJ2-1; D: -; V: TRBV7-2
DNA: TGTGCCAGCGGGACAGGGGGTCAGCCCCAGCATTTT; CDR3: CASGTGGQPQHF; size: -; J: TRBJ1-5; D: TRBD1; V: TRBV6-5
DNA: TGTGCCAGCAGCTTTCCACTACAGGGGGCTTTGGGAGAGCAGTACTTC; CDR3: CASSFPLQGALGEQYF; size: -; J: TRBJ2-7; D: TRBD1; V: TRBV5-5
DNA: TGTGCCAGCAGTTACTCGAAAAGTGGGACAGGGGGAGGCTACACCTTC; CDR3: CASSYSKSGTGGGYTF; size: -; J: TRBJ1-2; D: TRBD1; V: TRBV6-5
DNA: TGCGCCAGCAGCTTGGCCGTAGGGACAGGGACTAATGAAAAACTGTTTTTT; CDR3: CASSLAVGTGTNEKLFF; size: -; J: TRBJ1-4; D: TRBD1; V: TRBV5-1
DNA: TGTGCCAGCAGCTTGAGACTAGCGGGTCAAGAGACCCAGTACTTC; CDR3: CASSLRLAGQETQYF; size: -; J: TRBJ2-5; D: TRBD2; V: TRBV5-4
DNA: TGTGCCAGCAGCTCCCCCGACCCGGGACGTAATAATTCACCCCTCCACTTT; CDR3: CASSSPDPGRNNSPLHF; size: -; J: TRBJ1-6; D: -; V: TRBV7-2
DNA: TGTGCCAGCAGTTACCTTGGGACAGGCGATTCACCCCTCCACTTT; CDR3: CASSYLGTGDSPLHF; size: -; J: TRBJ1-6; D: TRBD1; V: TRBV6-5
DNA: TGCGCCAGCAGCCAACCCCCTAGGGAGACCCAGTACTTC; CDR3: CASSQPPRETQYF; size: -; J: TRBJ2-5; D: -; V: TRBV5-1
DNA: TGTGCCAGCAGCTTGTGGCAAGACACCGGGGAGCTGTTTTTT; CDR3: CASSLWQDTGELFF; size: -; J: TRBJ2-2; D: -; V: TRBV11-3
DNA: TGTGCCAGCAGCTTAGTACTAGGGGGACCTAGCAATCAGCCCCAGCATTTT; CDR3: CASSLVLGGPSNQPQHF; size: -; J: TRBJ1-5; D: -; V: TRBV7-2
DNA: TGTGCAAGTCGCTCAGCCGGGCCCCAATCGGGCCACATGAACACTGAAGCTTTCTTT; CDR3: CASRSAGPQSGHMNTEAFF; size: -; J: TRBJ1-1; D: -; V: TRBV12-2
DNA: TGTGCCAGCAGCTTAGTGAACACTGAAGCTTTCTTT; CDR3: CASSLVNTEAFF; size: -; J: TRBJ1-1; D: -; V: TRBV7-9
DNA: TGTGCCAGTATTTGGACCGGGACAGGGATCACTGAAGCTTTCTTT; CDR3: CASIWTGTGITEAFF; size: -; J: TRBJ1-1; D: TRBD1; V: TRBV19
DNA: TGTGCCAGCAGTCTTCCCCTTCTCGGGACAGCCTACAATGAGCAGTTCTTC; CDR3: CASSLPLLGTAYNEQFF; size: -; J: TRBJ2-1; D: TRBD1; V: TRBV28
DNA: TGTGCCAGCAGTTACATTCAGATTCTGTCCTATGGCTACACCTTC; CDR3: CASSYIQILSYGYTF; size: -; J: TRBJ1-2; D: -; V: TRBV6-2/TRBV6-3
DNA: TGCGCCAGCAGCTTTGGACAGGGGGGGATGAACACTGAAGCTTTCTTT; CDR3: CASSFGQGGMNTEAFF; size: -; J: TRBJ1-1; D: TRBD1; V: TRBV5-1
DNA: TGTGCCAGCAACGGCCAGAGTACGGGCCATGAGCAGTTCTTC; CDR3: CASNGQSTGHEQFF; size: -; J: TRBJ2-1; D: -; V: TRBV7-9
DNA: TGTGCCAGCAGCTTGCTTGGGTACAGGAGCACAGATACGCAGTATTTT; CDR3: CASSLLGYRSTDTQYF; size: -; J: TRBJ2-3; D: -; V: TRBV5-8
DNA: TGTGCCAGCAGTGGCTATGCAGGGAGCAATCAGCCCCAGCATTTT; CDR3: CASSGYAGSNQPQHF; size: -; J: TRBJ1-5; D: -; V: TRBV2
DNA: TGTGCCAGCACGGGACAGGCTAATGAAAAACTGTTTTTT; CDR3: CASTGQANEKLFF; size: -; J: TRBJ1-4; D: TRBD1; V: TRBV27
DNA: TGCGCCAGCAGCCGACTGACAGGGGGCGATGGCTACACCTTC; CDR3: CASSRLTGGDGYTF; size: -; J: TRBJ1-2; D: TRBD1; V: TRBV4-3
DNA: TGCGCCAGCAGCCAAGAGGGGGGACTAGCGACGGGTACGCAGTATTTT; CDR3: CASSQEGGLATGTQYF; size: -; J: TRBJ2-3; D: TRBD2; V: TRBV4-3
DNA: TGTGCCAGCAGCCCCCGCTCTCCTGGGGAGCAGTACTTC; CDR3: CASSPRSPGEQYF; size: -; J: TRBJ2-7; D: -; V: TRBV7-2